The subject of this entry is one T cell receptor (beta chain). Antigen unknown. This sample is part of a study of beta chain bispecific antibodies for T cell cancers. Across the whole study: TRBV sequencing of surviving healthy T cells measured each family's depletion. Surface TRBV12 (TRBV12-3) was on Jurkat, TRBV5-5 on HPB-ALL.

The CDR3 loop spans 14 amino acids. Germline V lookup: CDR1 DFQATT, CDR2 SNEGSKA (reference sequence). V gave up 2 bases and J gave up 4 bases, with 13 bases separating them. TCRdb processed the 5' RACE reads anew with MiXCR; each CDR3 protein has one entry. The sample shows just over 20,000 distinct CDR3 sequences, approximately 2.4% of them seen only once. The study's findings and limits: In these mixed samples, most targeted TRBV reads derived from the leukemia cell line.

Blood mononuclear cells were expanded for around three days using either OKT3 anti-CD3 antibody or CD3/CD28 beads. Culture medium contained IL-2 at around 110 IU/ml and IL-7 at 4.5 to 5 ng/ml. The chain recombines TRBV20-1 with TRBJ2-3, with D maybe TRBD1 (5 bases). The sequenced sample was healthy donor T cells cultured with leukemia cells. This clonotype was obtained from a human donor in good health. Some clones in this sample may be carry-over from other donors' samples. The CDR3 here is CSARSPLGADTQYF. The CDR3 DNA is TGCAGTGCTAGATCCCCCCTAGGGGCAGATACGCAGTATTTT.